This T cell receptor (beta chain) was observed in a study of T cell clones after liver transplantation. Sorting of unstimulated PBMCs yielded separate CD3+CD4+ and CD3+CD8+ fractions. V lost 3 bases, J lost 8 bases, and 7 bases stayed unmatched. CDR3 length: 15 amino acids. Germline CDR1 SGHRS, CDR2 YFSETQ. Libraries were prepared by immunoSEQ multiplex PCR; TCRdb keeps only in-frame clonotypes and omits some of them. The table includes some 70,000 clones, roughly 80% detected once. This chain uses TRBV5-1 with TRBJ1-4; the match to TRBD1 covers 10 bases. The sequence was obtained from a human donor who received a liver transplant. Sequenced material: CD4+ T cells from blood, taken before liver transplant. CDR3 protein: CASSSTGGRGEKLFF. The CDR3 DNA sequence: TGCGCCAGCAGCTCGACAGGGGGCAGGGGCGAAAAACTGTTTTTT.